Each of the 23 T cell receptor beta chains below was sequenced from the same sample in a study of T cells in narcolepsy. The table came from immunoSEQ multiplex PCR; TCRdb's copy has only in-frame clones and leaves some out. The data contain about 15,000 clones, about 85% of them singletons. What was sequenced was memory (CD45RA-) CD4+ T cells from blood. The receptor source for this set is a human donor in good health.

Comments on this clone: An end of the junction does not agree with germline; a read error may underlie this. Additional DNA sequences in this sample encode the identical CDR3. The chain couples TRBV18 to TRBJ1-1, with D perhaps TRBD1 (5 bases). Germline V CDR1 and CDR2: KGHSH, LQKENI. CDR3 length: 13 residues. CDR3 DNA sequence: TGTGCCAGCTCACTGCCGGGGGGGGTTGAAGCTTTCTTC. This gives the protein CASSLPGGVEAFF.

In its sample, this clone was seen once. The genes are TRBV5-4 and TRBJ1-1; 7 bases agree with TRBD1. This CDR3 contains 15 residues. Looked up from germline, CDR1 is SGHNT and CDR2 is YYREEE (reference sequence). Trimming at V came to 4 bases and at J to 1 base, leaving 7 bases not matched to a gene. In DNA form, the CDR3 reads TGTGCCAGCAGCCTCCGACAGGGAGGGAACACTGAAGCTTTCTTT. This codes for CASSLRQGGNTEAFF.

This clone was recorded once. The V call is TRBV25-1, the J call TRBJ2-5; D is undetermined. V was clipped by 5 bases and J by 2 bases, with 6 bases between them. Germline values: CDR1 MGHDK, CDR2 SYGVNS. CDR3 length equals 12 residues. In DNA, the CDR3 is TGTGCCAGCAGTCTAGTACAAGAGACCCAGTACTTC. It specifies CASSLVQETQYF.

The chain recombines TRBV7-8 with TRBJ2-7, with D perhaps matching TRBD1 (5 bases). V lost 2 bases and J 5 bases, leaving 16 bases between the germline ends. The CDR3 spans 15 residues. Germline lookup yields CDR1 SGHVS and CDR2 FQNEAQ. This CDR3 is CASSLMAGNPHEQYF. CDR3 in DNA: TGTGCCAGCAGCTTAATGGCAGGGAATCCCCACGAGCAGTACTTC.

V and J are TRBV10-2 and TRBJ1-2; D is possibly TRBD1 (6 bases). Germline CDR1 WSHSY, CDR2 SAAADI. The CDR3 loop spans 15 amino acids. V lost 8 bases and J 0 bases, leaving 16 bases between the germline ends. The DNA of the CDR3 is TGCGCCAGCTGGGGCCGACAGGACACTAACTATGGCTACACCTTC. Translating gives CASWGRQDTNYGYTF.

J is TRBJ2-6 and V is TRBV19; D is unresolved. Germline V CDR1 and CDR2: LNHDA, SQIVND (reference sequence). This CDR3 has 16 amino acids. Trimming took 3 bases from V and 0 from J, leaving 9 bases between them. CDR3 bases: TGTGCCAGTAGTATTAGGGCCCCCTCTGGGGCCAACGTCCTGACTTTC. Its translation is CASSIRAPSGANVLTF.

The CDR3 reads CASSQGGTSGGADTQYF. The CDR3 DNA follows: TGCGCCAGCAGCCAAGGAGGGACTAGCGGGGGGGCAGATACGCAGTATTTT. J is TRBJ2-3 and V is TRBV4-3, with 16 nucleotides matching TRBD2. The CDR3 has 17 residues. CDR1 and CDR2 (germline): LGHNA, YSLEER. The J segment lost 4 bases and the V segment lost 1 base, leaving 2 bases of the junction unmatched.

This chain joins TRBV2 and TRBJ1-2; unclear D gene. Trimming took off 4 bases at V and 1 base at J, with 10 bases between the two ends. Germline V gives CDR1 SNHLY, CDR2 FYNNEI. This CDR3 spans 14 amino acids. The CDR3 protein is CASSADDNNYGYTF. The CDR3 region has the DNA TGTGCCAGCAGTGCCGACGATAATAACTATGGCTACACCTTC.

This clone was seen a few times. V and J are TRBV2 and TRBJ2-6, with 7 bases aligning to TRBD2. This CDR3 has 15 residues. Germline lookup yields CDR1 SNHLY and CDR2 FYNNEI. J gave up 2 bases and V 5 bases, and 3 bases lay outside the gene matches. CDR3 sequence: CASSRAGAGANVLTF. The CDR3, as DNA: TGTGCCAGCAGTCGGGCGGGAGCTGGGGCCAACGTCCTGACTTTC.

The chain joins TRBV7-2 to TRBJ1-2; D might be TRBD1 (6 bases). Looked up from germline, CDR1 is SGHTA and CDR2 is FQGNSA. The CDR3 has 15 amino acids. Trimming took off 4 bases at V and 3 bases at J, with 15 bases between the two ends. CDR3 loop: CASSSPDRNDYGYTF. DNA for the CDR3: TGTGCCAGCAGCTCCCCTGACAGGAACGACTATGGCTACACCTTC. The full variable domain, with the rest looked up from reference TRBV7-2 and TRBJ1-2, is GAGVSQSPSNKVTEKGKDVELRCDPISGHTALYWYRQSLGQGLEFLIYFQGNSAPDKSGLPSDRFSAERTGGSVSTLTIQRTQQEDSAVYLCASSSPDRNDYGYTFGSGTRLTVV.

CDR3 DNA sequence: TGTGCCAGCAGTGACGGGACAGGGACCTACGAGCAGTACTTC. Encoded protein: CASSDGTGTYEQYF. J is TRBJ2-7 and V is TRBV6-1, with 9 bases matching TRBD1. The CDR3 is 14 amino acids. CDR1 and CDR2 from the germline V gene are MNHNS and SASEGT. V was pared by 3 bases and J by 2 bases, with 2 bases of the junction left unmatched.

This sequence joins TRBV30 and TRBJ1-2; 7 nucleotides match TRBD1. J lost 4 bases, V lost 5 bases, and 7 bases had no gene match. This CDR3 is 13 amino acids long. The germline CDR1 and CDR2 sequences are GTSNPN and SVGIG (reference sequence). CDR3 loop: CAWGNRGSYGYTF. Here the CDR3 DNA reads TGTGCCTGGGGTAACAGGGGATCCTATGGCTACACCTTC.

The J gene is TRBJ2-3, the V gene TRBV9, with D uncertain. From germline, CDR1 is SGDLS and CDR2 YYNGEE. The CDR3 is made up of 13 amino acids. Trimming took 5 bases from V and 1 from J, leaving 8 bases between them. CDR3: CASSPGGTDTQYF. In nucleotides, the CDR3 is TGTGCCAGCAGTCCTGGGGGCACAGATACGCAGTATTTT. Drawing the rest from reference TRBV9 and TRBJ2-3, the complete variable domain is DSGVTQTPKHLITATGQRVTLRCSPRSGDLSVYWYQQSLDQGLQFLIQYYNGEERAKGNILERFSAQQFPDLHSELNLSSLELGDSALYFCASSPGGTDTQYFGPGTRLTVL.

The chain joins TRBV5-1 to TRBJ1-1, with D perhaps matching TRBD1 (5 bases). There are 13 residues in the CDR3. V was pared by 2 bases and J by 6 bases, with 11 bases between. Germline V lookup: CDR1 SGHRS, CDR2 YFSETQ. CDR3 sequence (DNA): TGCGCCAGCAGCTTCCAGGGTGCGGCTGAAGCTTTCTTT. Protein sequence: CASSFQGAAEAFF.

The chain has TRBV5-4 and TRBJ1-1, with TRBD1 matching over 12 bases. Unmatched junction bases numbered 8, after V lost 0 bases and J lost 5 bases. Germline V gene lookup returns CDR1 SGHNT and CDR2 YYREEE (reference sequence). This CDR3 spans 17 amino acids. The CDR3: CASSLVGQGAFRTEAFF. The CDR3 nucleotides are TGTGCCAGCAGCTTGGTGGGACAGGGGGCGTTCAGGACTGAAGCTTTCTTT.

Comment on this clone: A much larger clone lies one base from this, so it may be a read error. J is TRBJ1-2 and V is TRBV20-1; a possible D gene is TRBD1 (5 bases). The V end was cut by 3 bases, the J end by 8 bases, with 10 bases between. The CDR3 has 11 residues. CDR1 and CDR2 from the germline V gene are DFQATT and SNEGSKA (reference sequence). The CDR3 coding sequence is TGCAGTGCTAGTGGAGGGGACGGCTACACCTTC. Translated: CSASGGDGYTF.

The chain links TRBV2 to TRBJ1-1, with D unclear. V lost 5 bases, J lost 6 bases, and 13 bases lay in between. Germline CDR1 and CDR2: SNHLY and FYNNEI. This CDR3 contains 13 residues. This CDR3 is CASSLESRAEAFF. CDR3 nucleotides: TGTGCCAGCAGTCTAGAATCCCGTGCTGAAGCTTTCTTT.

The chain links TRBV9 to TRBJ1-3, with D possibly matching TRBD1 (6 bases). The CDR3 extends over 16 amino acids. V gave up 4 bases and J gave up 0 bases, with 14 bases separating them. The germline V gene encodes CDR1 SGDLS and CDR2 YYNGEE. In DNA, the CDR3 is TGTGCCAGCAGCCCCGTTCCAGGGGACTCTGGAAACACCATATATTTT. This codes for CASSPVPGDSGNTIYF.

The V gene is TRBV10-3, the J gene TRBJ1-2; TRBD1 might be the D (6 bases). Trimming left V 8 bases short and J 0 bases short, with 10 bases between. CDR1 and CDR2 from the germline V gene are ENHRY and SYGVKD. This CDR3 region has 13 residues. CDR3 region: CAIGGAANYGYTF. The CDR3 nucleotides are TGTGCCATCGGGGGGGCCGCTAACTATGGCTACACCTTC.

The chain employs TRBV30 and TRBJ2-5, with 7 bases fitting TRBD1. V trimming: 0 bases; J trimming: 4 bases; junction bases outside the gene matches: 5. CDR3 length equals 14 residues. The germline CDR1 and CDR2 sequences are GTSNPN and SVGIG (reference sequence). The DNA for the CDR3 is TGTGCCTGGAGTGTAGGACAGGCGGTAGAGACCCAGTACTTC. Amino acids: CAWSVGQAVETQYF.

The V and J genes are TRBV7-2 and TRBJ2-3; 10 positions match TRBD2. The junction had 4 bases not matched to a gene; V was cut back by 5 bases and J by 2 bases. Germline V CDR1 and CDR2: SGHTA, FQGNSA. CDR3 length: 15 residues. This CDR3 reads CASSPSGRYTDTQYF. The CDR3 nucleotides are TGTGCCAGCAGCCCTAGCGGGAGATACACAGATACGCAGTATTTT.

The sample holds a few counts of this clone. The chain employs TRBV10-1 and TRBJ1-2; D gene unclear. The CDR3 sequence is 14 residues long. Germline CDR1 WNHNN, CDR2 SYGVQD (reference sequence). V was shortened by 0 bases and J by 1 base, with 6 bases between the two germline ends. The CDR3 region has the DNA TGCGCCAGCAGTGAGTCTCCTTTTAACTATGGCTACACCTTC. It translates to CASSESPFNYGYTF.

The rearrangement joins TRBV9 to TRBJ2-3; TRBD1 is a possible D gene (5 bases). V dropped 4 bases and J dropped 6 bases, with 12 bases sitting between them. This CDR3 spans 13 amino acids. The germline V gene encodes CDR1 SGDLS and CDR2 YYNGEE. The CDR3 DNA reads TGTGCCAGCAGCCCCAGGGCCAAGGATACGCAGTATTTT. Protein product: CASSPRAKDTQYF.